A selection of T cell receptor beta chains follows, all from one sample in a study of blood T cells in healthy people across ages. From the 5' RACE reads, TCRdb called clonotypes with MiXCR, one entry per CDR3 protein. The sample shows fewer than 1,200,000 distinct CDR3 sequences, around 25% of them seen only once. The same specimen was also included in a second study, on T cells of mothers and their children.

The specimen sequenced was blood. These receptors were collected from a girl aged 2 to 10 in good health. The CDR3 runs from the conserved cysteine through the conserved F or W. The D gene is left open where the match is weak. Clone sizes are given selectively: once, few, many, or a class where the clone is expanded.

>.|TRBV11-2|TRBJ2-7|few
CASSSQTGWDEQYF
TGTGCCAGCAGCTCTCAAACAGGATGGGACGAGCAGTACTTC
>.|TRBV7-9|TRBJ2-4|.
CASSFPLMEEGLHF
TGTGCCAGCAGCTTTCCCCTAATGGAGGAGGGTTTGCACTTC
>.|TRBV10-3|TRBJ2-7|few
CAISGGTEGLSYEQYF
TGTGCCATCAGTGGGGGGACGGAAGGCCTCTCTTACGAGCAGTACTTC
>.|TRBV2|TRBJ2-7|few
CASSPRTDTYEQYF
TGTGCCAGCAGTCCGAGGACAGACACCTACGAGCAGTACTTC
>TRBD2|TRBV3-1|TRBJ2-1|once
CASSQLGREVGYNEQFF
TGTGCCAGCAGCCAGTTGGGGCGGGAGGTAGGCTACAATGAGCAGTTCTTC
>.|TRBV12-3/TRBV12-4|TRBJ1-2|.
CASSLAETYGYTF
TGTGCCAGCAGTTTGGCGGAAACCTATGGCTACACCTTC
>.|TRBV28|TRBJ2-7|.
CASSWARTDYEQYF
TGTGCCAGCAGTTGGGCTCGGACAGACTACGAGCAGTACTTC
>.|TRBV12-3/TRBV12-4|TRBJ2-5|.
CASTEMGVPETQYF
TGTGCCAGCACCGAAATGGGGGTCCCAGAGACCCAGTACTTC
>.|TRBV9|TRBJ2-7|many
CASSSDDEQYF
TGTGCCAGCAGCTCAGATGACGAGCAGTACTTC
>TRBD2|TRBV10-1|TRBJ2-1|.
CASSTGTTKEQFF
TGCGCCAGCAGTACCGGGACTACCAAAGAGCAGTTCTTC
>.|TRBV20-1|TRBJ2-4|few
CSASFKGDIQYF
TGCAGTGCTAGTTTTAAGGGAGACATTCAGTACTTC
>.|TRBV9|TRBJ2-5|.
CASSGDGEQCF
TGTGCCAGCAGCGGAGACGGTGAGCAGTGCTTC
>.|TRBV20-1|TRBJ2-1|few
CSASITREEQFF
TGCAGTGCCTCCATAACACGAGAAGAGCAGTTCTTC
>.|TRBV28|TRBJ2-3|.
CASSSAFTDTQYF
TGTGCCAGCAGTTCAGCGTTCACGGATACGCAGTATTTT
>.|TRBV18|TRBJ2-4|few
CASSDRFLAKNIQYF
TGTGCCAGCTCTGACAGATTTTTAGCCAAAAACATTCAGTACTTC
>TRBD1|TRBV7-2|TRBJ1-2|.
CASSTRTGGMGYTF
TGTGCCAGCAGCACCAGGACAGGGGGCATGGGCTACACCTTC
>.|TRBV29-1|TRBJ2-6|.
CSVVGIGANVLTF
TGCAGCGTTGTAGGGATCGGGGCCAACGTCCTGACTTTC
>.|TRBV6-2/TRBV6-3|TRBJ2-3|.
CASGTTDTQYF
TGTGCCAGCGGGACTACAGATACGCAGTATTTT
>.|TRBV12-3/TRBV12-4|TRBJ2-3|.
CASSLRGVSTDTQYF
TGTGCCAGCAGTTTGAGGGGAGTAAGCACAGATACGCAGTATTTT
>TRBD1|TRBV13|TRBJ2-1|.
CASSLVIRDRGGNEQFF
TGTGCCAGCAGCTTAGTTATCCGAGACAGGGGGGGGAATGAGCAGTTCTTC
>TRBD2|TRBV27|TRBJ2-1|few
CASSLVGLVYEQFF
TGTGCCAGCAGTTTGGTAGGACTAGTATATGAGCAGTTCTTC
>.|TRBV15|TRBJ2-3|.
CATSREAGDTQYF
TGTGCCACCAGCAGAGAGGCCGGAGATACGCAGTATTTT
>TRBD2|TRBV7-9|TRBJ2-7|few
CASSPAPGGAYEQYF
TGTGCCAGCAGCCCAGCCCCCGGGGGGGCGTACGAGCAGTACTTC
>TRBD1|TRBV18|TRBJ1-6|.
CASSPNRDRGSPLHF
TGTGCCAGCTCACCCAACCGGGACAGGGGTTCACCCCTCCACTTT
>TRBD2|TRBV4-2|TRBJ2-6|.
CASSQASGGASGANVLTF
TGTGCCAGCAGCCAAGCTAGCGGGGGGGCCTCTGGGGCCAACGTCCTGACTTTC
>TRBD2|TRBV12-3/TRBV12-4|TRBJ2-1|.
CASSSSGLAGGLQDEQFF
TGTGCCAGCAGTTCATCGGGACTAGCGGGAGGGTTACAAGATGAGCAGTTCTTC
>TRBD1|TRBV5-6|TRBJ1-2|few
CASSWTPGQSYGYTF
TGTGCCAGCAGCTGGACTCCGGGACAGAGCTATGGCTACACCTTC
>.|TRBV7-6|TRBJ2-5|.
CASSLNKETQYF
TGTGCCAGCAGCTTGAACAAAGAGACCCAGTACTTC
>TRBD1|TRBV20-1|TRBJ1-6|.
CSASGTGGSPLHF
TGCAGTGCTAGCGGGACAGGGGGATCACCCCTCCACTTT
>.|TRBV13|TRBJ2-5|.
CASSLFRQEETQYF
TGTGCCAGCAGCTTATTTCGACAGGAAGAGACCCAGTACTTC
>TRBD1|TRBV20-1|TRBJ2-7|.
CSASFQGEYEQYF
TGCAGTGCTAGTTTCCAGGGGGAATACGAGCAGTACTTC
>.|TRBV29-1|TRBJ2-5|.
CSVEFRESGEETQYF
TGCAGCGTTGAGTTTAGAGAGTCCGGGGAAGAGACCCAGTACTTC
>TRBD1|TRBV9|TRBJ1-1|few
CASSAQGRNTEAFF
TGTGCCAGCAGCGCACAGGGGAGGAACACTGAAGCTTTCTTT
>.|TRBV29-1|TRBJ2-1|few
CSVDRSRMTYNEQFF
TGCAGCGTTGACCGGAGCAGAATGACCTACAATGAGCAGTTCTTC
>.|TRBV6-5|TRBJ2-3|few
CASSYSRGGPSTDTQYF
TGTGCCAGCAGTTACTCGAGGGGCGGGCCAAGCACAGATACGCAGTATTTT
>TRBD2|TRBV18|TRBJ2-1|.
CASSTTSGIDNEQFF
TGTGCCAGCTCCACGACTAGCGGGATCGACAATGAGCAGTTCTTC
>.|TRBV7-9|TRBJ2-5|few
CASSLVVGGEETQYF
TGTGCCAGCAGCTTAGTGGTAGGAGGGGAAGAGACCCAGTACTTC
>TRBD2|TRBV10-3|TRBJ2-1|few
CAISDRLAGNNEQFF
TGTGCCATCAGTGATAGACTAGCGGGAAACAATGAGCAGTTCTTC
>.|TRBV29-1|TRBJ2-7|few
CSIRDGSYEQYF
TGCAGTATCCGGGACGGTTCCTACGAGCAGTACTTC
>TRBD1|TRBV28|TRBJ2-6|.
CASRYRGPRGGANVLTF
TGTGCCAGCAGATACAGGGGCCCGAGAGGAGGGGCCAACGTCCTGACTTTC
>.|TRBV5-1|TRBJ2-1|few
CASSRDWQQFF
TGCGCCAGCAGCCGCGACTGGCAGCAGTTCTTC
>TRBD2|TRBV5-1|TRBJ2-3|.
CASSLSGRNTDTQYF
TGTGCCAGCAGCCTTAGCGGGAGGAACACAGATACGCAGTATTTT
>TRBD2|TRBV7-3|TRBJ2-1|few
CASSTIAGGFNEQFF
TGTGCCAGCAGCACTATAGCGGGGGGTTTCAATGAGCAGTTCTTC
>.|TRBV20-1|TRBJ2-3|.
CSARSPGRSDTQYF
TGCAGTGCTAGATCCCCGGGGAGATCCGATACGCAGTATTTT
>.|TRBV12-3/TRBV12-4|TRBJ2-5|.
CASSLLQGPETQYF
TGTGCCAGCAGTTTACTGCAGGGACCAGAGACCCAGTACTTC
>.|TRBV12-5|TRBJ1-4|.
CASGLVPDEKLFF
TGTGCTAGTGGTTTGGTACCGGACGAAAAACTGTTTTTT
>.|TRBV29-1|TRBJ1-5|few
CSVGGQGNQPQHF
TGCAGCGTTGGAGGTCAGGGCAATCAGCCCCAGCATTTT
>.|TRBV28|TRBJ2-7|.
CASSLGTPIPYEQYF
TGTGCCAGCAGTCTCGGGACTCCTATCCCCTACGAGCAGTACTTC
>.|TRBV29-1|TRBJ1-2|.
CSVEESGPSYTF
TGCAGCGTTGAAGAGTCAGGGCCGAGCTACACCTTC
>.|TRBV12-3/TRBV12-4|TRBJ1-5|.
CAVVAGNQPQHF
TGTGCCGTCGTGGCAGGCAATCAGCCCCAGCATTTT
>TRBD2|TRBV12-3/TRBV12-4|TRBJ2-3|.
CASILGLAEGWGTDTQYF
TGTGCCAGCATTCTCGGACTAGCGGAGGGCTGGGGCACAGATACGCAGTATTTT